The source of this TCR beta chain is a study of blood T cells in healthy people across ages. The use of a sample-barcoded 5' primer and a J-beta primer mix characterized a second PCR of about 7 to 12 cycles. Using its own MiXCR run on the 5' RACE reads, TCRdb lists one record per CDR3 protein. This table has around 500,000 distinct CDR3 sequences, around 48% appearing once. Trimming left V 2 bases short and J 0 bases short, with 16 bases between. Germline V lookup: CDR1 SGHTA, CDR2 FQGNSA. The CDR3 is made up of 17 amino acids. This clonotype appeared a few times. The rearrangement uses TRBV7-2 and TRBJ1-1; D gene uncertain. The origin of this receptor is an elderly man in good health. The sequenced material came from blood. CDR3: CASSLSLGGPLNTEAFF. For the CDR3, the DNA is TGTGCCAGCAGCTTAAGTCTGGGAGGCCCCTTGAACACTGAAGCTTTCTTT. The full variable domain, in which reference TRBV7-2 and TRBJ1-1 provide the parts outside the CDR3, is GAGVSQSPSNKVTEKGKDVELRCDPISGHTALYWYRQSLGQGLEFLIYFQGNSAPDKSGLPSDRFSAERTGGSVSTLTIQRTQQEDSAVYLCASSLSLGGPLNTEAFFGQGTRLTVV.